This T cell receptor (beta chain) comes out of a study of cytomegalovirus exposure and HLA in healthy donors. Study outcomes and limitations: Both high specificity and high sensitivity reportedly marked the classifier's diagnosis of cytomegalovirus status. The finding came from a later analysis; first-cohort TCR clusters tended to co-occur in the roughly 110 validation repertoires. The study designated 164 TCR beta chains cytomegalovirus-associated.

The donors were members of the approximately 130-subject validation cohort (separate from the approximately 670-subject first cohort). Clones were read by immunoSEQ multiplex PCR, and TCRdb kept only the in-frame ones, dropping some. This sample has 140,000 to 150,000 clones; less than 95% occur once, and the top ten carry 1.5% to 2%. Turning to this clone: Antigen unknown. Germline is not matched at one junction end, which may reflect a read error.

The receptor was isolated from a man aged 18 to 30 in good health and CMV-seropositive. The sequencing sample was made of PBMCs.

CDR3 residues: CASSLGMVAGTDTQYF. CDR3 sequence (DNA): TGTGCTAGCAGCTTAGGTATGGTAGCGGGCACAGATACGCAGTATTTT. This chain connects TRBV7-7 to TRBJ2-3; tentatively, D is TRBD2 (6 bases). The germline V gene encodes CDR1 SSHAT and CDR2 FNYEAQ (reference sequence). There are 16 residues in the CDR3.